These 16 T cell receptor beta chains were all obtained from the same sample, sequenced in a study of blood T cells in healthy people across ages. Combining a sample-barcoded 5' primer with a J-beta primer mix, a second PCR ran for 7 to 11 cycles. TCRdb re-derived calls from the 5' RACE reads in MiXCR, one entry per CDR3 protein. The repertoire holds around 990,000 distinct CDR3 sequences, with about two fifths as singletons. The sample was blood. These receptors were obtained from a man aged 18 to 30 in good health.

The chain has TRBV6-2 or TRBV6-3 and TRBJ2-1; the match to TRBD1 covers 7 bases. The CDR3 is made up of 15 amino acids. Per the germline V gene, CDR1 is MNHEY and CDR2 is SVGEGT. The trim removed 7 bases at V and 2 bases at J, leaving 8 bases unmatched. The CDR3 loop is CASTLQGSPYNEQFF. The CDR3, as DNA: TGTGCCAGCACCCTACAGGGGTCTCCCTACAATGAGCAGTTCTTC.

The chain employs TRBV13 and TRBJ1-1; the D is unclear. Looked up from germline, CDR1 is PRHDT and CDR2 is FYEKMQ (reference sequence). The V gene lost 5 bases and the J gene lost 8 bases, with 18 bases spanning the gap. The CDR3 runs 14 residues. The CDR3 region is CASSQVRRREEAFF. CDR3 DNA: TGTGCCAGCAGCCAGGTAAGACGGCGGGAAGAAGCTTTCTTT.

This clonotype was observed a handful of times. The chain joins TRBV7-9 to TRBJ2-5; the D is unclear. The germline gives CDR1 SEHNR, CDR2 FQNEAQ (reference sequence). V lost 5 bases and J lost 2, with 12 bases in between. The CDR3 covers 14 residues. The CDR3 nucleotides are TGTGCCAGCAGCGTATACGGGCCTCAAGAGACCCAGTACTTC. This gives the protein CASSVYGPQETQYF.

The chain is built from TRBV4-3 and TRBJ2-1; TRBD2 is a possible D gene (7 bases). The J call may not be correct, given that the DNA end is closer to TRBJ2-7. Germline V gene lookup returns CDR1 LGHNA and CDR2 YSLEER. This CDR3 is 19 amino acids long. The CDR3 nucleotides are TGCGCCAGCAGCCAAGATCCCACCGGGGAGGGGGGGTCCTACAATGAGCAGTACTTC. This sequence encodes CASSQDPTGEGGSYNEQYF.

The chain is built from TRBV2 and TRBJ1-1, with TRBD1 matching 9 bases. V shed 9 bases and J 5 bases; nucleotides not matched to a gene: 4. The CDR3 has 12 residues. Germline CDR1 is SNHLY and CDR2 is FYNNEI. CDR3 sequence reads: CARTGGRTEAFF. The CDR3 DNA reads TGTGCCAGGACAGGGGGGAGGACTGAAGCTTTCTTT.

In this sample, this clonotype turned up a few times. The chain uses TRBV4-3 and TRBJ2-4; 10 nucleotides agree with TRBD1. The J call may not be correct, given that the DNA end is closer to TRBJ2-7. The CDR3 is 16 amino acids. Germline lookup yields CDR1 LGHNA and CDR2 YSLEER. CDR3 amino acids: CASSQALTGGLNEQYF. The CDR3 DNA reads as TGCGCCAGCAGCCAAGCCCTGACAGGGGGCTTAAACGAGCAGTACTTC.

This clonotype appeared a single time. The chain carries TRBV5-1 and TRBJ2-2, with 8 bases that match TRBD1. There are 17 residues in the CDR3. V trimming: 4 bases; J trimming: 1 base; junction bases outside the gene matches: 9. CDR1 is SGHRS, CDR2 YFSETQ, per germline. CDR3 protein: CASSPRSGTGNTGELFF. The CDR3 region has the DNA TGCGCCAGCAGCCCACGCTCCGGGACAGGGAACACCGGGGAGCTGTTTTTT.

This clonotype has a handful of counts. J is TRBJ2-1 and V is TRBV7-2; TRBD1 matches 9 bases. V trimming: 4 bases; J trimming: 2 bases; junction bases outside the gene matches: 6. The CDR3 length is 16 residues. Germline CDR1 is SGHTA and CDR2 is FQGNSA. The CDR3 loop reads CASSSYRGLTYNEQFF. Here the CDR3 DNA reads TGTGCCAGCAGCTCTTACAGGGGGCTCACCTACAATGAGCAGTTCTTC.

In this sample, this clonotype turned up a few times. The chain employs TRBV7-6 and TRBJ1-6; D is unresolved. Looked up from germline, CDR1 is SGHVS and CDR2 is FNYEAQ. Trimming removed 1 base at V and 5 bases at J, with 9 bases between. The CDR3 spans 15 residues. The CDR3, as DNA: TGTGCCAGCAGCTTAGACAGACTTAATAATTCACCCCTCCACTTT. Its translation is CASSLDRLNNSPLHF.

This clonotype showed up many times. The V call is TRBV20-1, the J call TRBJ1-2; D unresolved. The CDR3 runs 15 residues. Germline lookup yields CDR1 DFQATT and CDR2 SNEGSKA (reference sequence). V was cut by 5 bases and J by 0 bases, with 16 bases left in between. The CDR3 spells CSAPNAYGTNYGYTF. Written as DNA, the CDR3 is TGCAGTGCTCCCAACGCATACGGGACTAACTATGGCTACACCTTC.

The chain carries TRBV20-1 and TRBJ2-1; the D gene is possibly TRBD2 (6 bases). Trimming cost V 2 bases and J 13 bases, with 21 bases left between them. CDR1 and CDR2 (germline): DFQATT, SNEGSKA (reference sequence). This CDR3 is built from 14 residues. The DNA of the CDR3 is TGCAGTGCTAGAAATACTAGCCGCGTCGAGACCCAGTTCTTC. As protein: CSARNTSRVETQFF.

The rearrangement uses TRBV20-1 and TRBJ1-1, with unresolved D. V gave up 0 bases and J gave up 7 bases, with 9 bases separating them. The germline V gene encodes CDR1 DFQATT and CDR2 SNEGSKA (reference sequence). The CDR3 covers 12 residues. Written as DNA, the CDR3 is TGCAGTGCTAGAGAAACGACCAGTGAAGCTTTCTTT. This sequence encodes CSARETTSEAFF.

As concerns this clonotype: With a much larger clone just one base away, this may be a read error. V usage is TRBV20-1 and J usage is TRBJ2-7; 9 positions match TRBD1. The CDR3 is 15 amino acids. The V gene's germline CDR1 is DFQATT and CDR2 SNEGSKA (reference sequence). The CDR3 bases are TGCAATGTCTCACGAGGGGGGACAGGGTCGTACGAGCAGTACTTC. Translated: CNVSRGGTGSYEQYF.

The chain couples TRBV4-1 to TRBJ2-1; D may be TRBD2 (6 bases). V was clipped by 5 bases and J by 7 bases, with 18 bases between them. Germline lookup yields CDR1 MGHRA and CDR2 YSYEKL. The CDR3 length is 15 residues. The CDR3 reads CASSKGIAAENEQFF. The CDR3 nucleotides read TGCGCCAGCAGCAAAGGGATAGCGGCGGAGAATGAGCAGTTCTTC.

The chain uses TRBV18 and TRBJ1-1, with a weak D call TRBD1 (5 bases). There are 16 residues in the CDR3. CDR1 and CDR2 (germline): KGHSH, LQKENI. Trimming shortened V by 2 bases and J by 0 bases, and 13 bases separated the two germline ends. The CDR3 sequence is CASSPAGKVMNTEAFF. For the CDR3, the DNA is TGTGCCAGCTCACCAGCAGGGAAAGTCATGAACACTGAAGCTTTCTTT.

The J gene is TRBJ2-3, the V gene TRBV28, with D perhaps TRBD1 or TRBD2 (5 bases each). The V gene lost 7 bases and the J gene lost 7 bases, with 9 bases spanning the gap. Germline V gene lookup returns CDR1 MDHEN and CDR2 SYDVKM. The CDR3 runs 11 residues. The DNA for the CDR3 is TGTGCCAGCACAGGGAGATATACGCAGTATTTT. This encodes CASTGRYTQYF. Filled out from reference TRBV28 and TRBJ2-3, the complete variable domain reads DVKVTQSSRYLVKRTGEKVFLECVQDMDHENMFWYRQDPGLGLRLIYFSYDVKMKEKGDIPEGYSVSREKKERFSLILESASTNQTSMYLCASTGRYTQYFGPGTRLTVL.